This TCR beta chain was observed in a study of blood T cell repertoires in COVID-19. On the study more broadly: From the United States, Italy and Spain came samples of acute and convalescent COVID-19.

Original processing notes: By means of reference gene primer amplification, nucleated cell counts were estimated. Measured with immunoSEQ multiplex PCR; TCRdb has only the in-frame clones, and not every one. Clone size and the V and J calls come from that table; the DNA yielded D and trimming. The top ten clones hold roughly 4.5% of a sample with roughly 49,000 clones, around 83% of them seen once. Germline V gene lookup returns CDR1 SGHTA and CDR2 FQGNSA. J was trimmed by 3 bases and V by 5 bases; bases with no gene match: 6. This CDR3 is built from 15 residues. This TCR came from an elderly man with active COVID-19. The gene calls are TRBV7-2 and TRBJ1-4, with 7 bases aligning to TRBD1. Specimen: peripheral blood. In DNA, the CDR3 is TGTGCCAGCAGCGCCCGACAGGGTTCTAATGAAAAACTGTTTTTT. Protein product: CASSARQGSNEKLFF.